A selection of T cell receptor beta chains follows, all from one sample in a study of blood T cell repertoires in COVID-19. TCRdb's copy holds only in-frame clones and misses some; the assay was immunoSEQ multiplex PCR. This sample has fewer than 90,000 clones; 88% occur once, and the top ten carry around 1.5%. Sequenced sample: peripheral blood. Every receptor here comes from a human donor in a cohort sampled during active COVID-19. CDR3s include the opening cysteine and the closing phenylalanine or tryptophan. Fields, in order: D gene, clone size, V gene, J gene, CDR3 DNA, CDR3 protein. D genes are given only for firm matches. Only some rows state a clone size, as once, few, many or a class for expanded clones.

.	.	TRBV19	TRBJ1-2	TGTGCCAGTAGTATAGGGGGCAGCCTCCCTTACTATGGCTACACCTTC	CASSIGGSLPYYGYTF
TRBD1	once	TRBV7-9	TRBJ2-2	TGTGCCAGCAGCTGGGGGACAGGGAACACCGGGGAGCTGTTTTTT	CASSWGTGNTGELFF
TRBD2	.	TRBV6-6	TRBJ2-5	TGTGCCAGCAGTTACAGCGGGGGGACCCAAGAGACCCAGTACTTC	CASSYSGGTQETQYF
TRBD1	.	TRBV5-6	TRBJ1-2	TGTGCCAGCAGCTTAGGGACAGGGACACCCAGCTATGGCTACACCTTC	CASSLGTGTPSYGYTF
TRBD1	.	TRBV12-3/TRBV12-4	TRBJ2-5	TGTGCCAGCAGTACAGGGGTAGAGACCCAGTACTTC	CASSTGVETQYF
TRBD2	.	TRBV5-1	TRBJ2-6	TGCGCCAGCTCCCTTAGAAGCGGGAGATGGGATGGGGCCAACGTCCTGACTTTC	CASSLRSGRWDGANVLTF
TRBD2	.	TRBV7-2	TRBJ2-3	TGTGCCAGCAGCTCCCTAGCGGGAGCTCCAGATACGCAGTATTTT	CASSSLAGAPDTQYF
.	.	TRBV5-8	TRBJ2-1	TGTGCCAGCAGCGCCGGCGGGACCTACAATGAGCAGTTCTTC	CASSAGGTYNEQFF
TRBD1	.	TRBV4-2	TRBJ1-2	TGTGCCAGCAGCCAAGAACAGGGGTCGGGCTACACCTTC	CASSQEQGSGYTF
TRBD1	.	TRBV24-1	TRBJ2-5	TGTGCCACCAGTGATCTAGGACAGGGACCTGGGGAGACCCAGTACTTC	CATSDLGQGPGETQYF
TRBD2	.	TRBV5-4	TRBJ2-7	TGTGCCAGCAGCCTCCGGACTAGCGGGAGATATTCCCCCTACGAGCAGTACTTC	CASSLRTSGRYSPYEQYF
.	.	TRBV29-1	TRBJ2-1	TGCAGCGTTGAAGAATCCGGGTCCAATGAGCAGTTCTTC	CSVEESGSNEQFF
TRBD2	.	TRBV11-2	TRBJ2-1	TGTGCCAGCAGCTTAGAGACTAGCGGGGCGGCATGGTACAATGAGCAGTTCTTC	CASSLETSGAAWYNEQFF
TRBD1	.	TRBV6-5	TRBJ1-5	TGTGCCAGCAGTTCAGGGGGCGGCAATCAGCCCCAGCATTTT	CASSSGGGNQPQHF
TRBD2	.	TRBV25-1	TRBJ2-3	TGTGCCAGCAGTGAAGGGACTAGCGGGACCGGAGATACGCAGTATTTT	CASSEGTSGTGDTQYF
TRBD2	.	TRBV28	TRBJ2-7	TGTGCCAGCAGCAGACGACTAGCGGGACAGGAGCAGTACTTC	CASSRRLAGQEQYF
.	.	TRBV4-1	TRBJ2-5	TGCGCCAGCAGTCTAACAGTGCACCTTCAAGAGACCCAGTACTTC	CASSLTVHLQETQYF
TRBD1	.	TRBV3-1/TRBV3-2	TRBJ1-6	TGTGCCAGCAGCCCAGGCAGGGGGCCTTCACCCCTCCACTTT	CASSPGRGPSPLHF
.	.	TRBV2	TRBJ2-2	TGTGCCAGCAGTGCACAGGGAGGGACATCCGGGGAGCTGTTTTTT	CASSAQGGTSGELFF
TRBD2	.	TRBV6-5	TRBJ2-2	TGTGCCAGCAGTTCCGAGGGACTAGCTTCCGGGGAGCTGTTTTTT	CASSSEGLASGELFF
.	once	TRBV28	TRBJ2-7	TGTGCCAGCAGCTCAGGCCCGAGCTACGAGCAGTACTTC	CASSSGPSYEQYF
TRBD1	once	TRBV24-1	TRBJ1-2	TGTGCCACGTCAGGGGGCTATGGCTACACCTTC	CATSGGYGYTF
TRBD2	.	TRBV28	TRBJ2-7	TGTGCCAGCAGTCAGACTAGCGGGAGGTCCTACGAGCAGTACTTC	CASSQTSGRSYEQYF
TRBD2	.	TRBV5-4	TRBJ2-1	TGTGCCAGCAGTCCAGCAGGGAGGGATGAGCAGTTCTTC	CASSPAGRDEQFF
.	once	TRBV11-2	TRBJ2-3	TGTGCCAGCAGCTCCTCACTAGGAGCGGGCACAGATACGCAGTATTTT	CASSSSLGAGTDTQYF
TRBD1	.	TRBV7-2	TRBJ1-4	TGTGCCAGCAGCTGGAGACAGGGGGCAGTTGAAAAACTGTTTTTT	CASSWRQGAVEKLFF
TRBD2	.	TRBV4-1	TRBJ2-1	TGCGCCAGCAGCCCTGGACTAGCCGTAGGGAATGAGCAGTTCTTC	CASSPGLAVGNEQFF
.	.	TRBV5-1	TRBJ1-2	TGCGCCAGCAGCTTGGACAGCTATGGCTACACCTTC	CASSLDSYGYTF
TRBD2	.	TRBV4-2	TRBJ2-3	TGTGCCAGCAGCCAAGATCTGCTTGGGGGGGTCCCAGATACGCAGTATTTT	CASSQDLLGGVPDTQYF
.	.	TRBV28	TRBJ1-5	TGTGCCAGCAGTCAAACAGGATTAAATCAGCCCCAGCATTTT	CASSQTGLNQPQHF
.	.	TRBV11-2	TRBJ2-2	TGTGCCAGCAGCCTTTGGACTGGCACCGGGGAGCTGTTTTTT	CASSLWTGTGELFF
TRBD2	.	TRBV13	TRBJ2-3	TGTGCCAGCAGCTCGGGGACTAGCGGGAGAGGAACAGATACGCAGTATTTT	CASSSGTSGRGTDTQYF
TRBD2	.	TRBV7-9	TRBJ2-3	TGTGCCAGCAGCGCTCTTCTAGCGGGAGCGGGAGATACGCAGTATTTT	CASSALLAGAGDTQYF
.	.	TRBV5-8	TRBJ2-5	TGTGCCAGCACCCTTGCCGCGGGGAGGAGGGAGACCCAGTACTTC	CASTLAAGRRETQYF
TRBD1	.	TRBV5-5	TRBJ2-5	TGTGCCAGCAGCTTGGGACAGGGGGAAGAGACCCAGTACTTC	CASSLGQGEETQYF
.	.	TRBV3-1/TRBV3-2	TRBJ1-5	TGTGCCAGCAGCCAAGATACAAGGAGCCAGCCCCAGCATTTT	CASSQDTRSQPQHF
TRBD2	.	TRBV27	TRBJ2-2	TGTGCCAGCTCTCCAGCGGGAGGGGTGATTGGCACCGGGGAGCTGTTTTTT	CASSPAGGVIGTGELFF
.	.	TRBV28	TRBJ2-5	TGTGCCAGCAGGCTCTATTCCCCGGGGGAGACCCAGTACTTC	CASRLYSPGETQYF
.	.	TRBV7-9	TRBJ2-1	TGTGCCAGCAGCTTAGCGGGAAGGGGGGGTGAGCAGTTCTTC	CASSLAGRGGEQFF
.	.	TRBV7-9	TRBJ2-7	TGTGCCAGCAGGACGGACGGGACCTACGAGCAGTACTTC	CASRTDGTYEQYF
.	.	TRBV28	TRBJ2-7	TGTGCCAGCAGACAACACAGGGCCGGCGAGCAGTACTTC	CASRQHRAGEQYF
TRBD2	.	TRBV6-2/TRBV6-3	TRBJ2-2	TGTGCCAGCAGTTGGGGACTAGCTACCGGGGAGCTGTTTTTT	CASSWGLATGELFF
.	.	TRBV24-1	TRBJ1-5	TGTGCCACCAGTGGTAAGACAGGCGGTCAGCCCCAGCATTTT	CATSGKTGGQPQHF
.	.	TRBV3-1/TRBV3-2	TRBJ1-3	TGTGCCAGCAGCCAAGATGGGCCGGATTACACCATATATTTT	CASSQDGPDYTIYF
.	.	TRBV25-1	TRBJ1-2	TGTGCCAGCAGTGACCTCGGACAGTACTATGGCTACACCTTC	CASSDLGQYYGYTF
TRBD2	once	TRBV6-6	TRBJ2-3	TGTGCCAGCAGTCCCCGACTAGCGGGAGGTTCGAGCACAGATACGCAGTATTTT	CASSPRLAGGSSTDTQYF
.	.	TRBV19	TRBJ1-4	TGTGCCAGTACTCCGGACGGGGGTACGATCTGGAAACTGTTTTTT	CASTPDGGTIWKLFF
TRBD2	medium-sized	TRBV5-1	TRBJ2-3	TGCGCCAGCAGCTTGGGGGGACTAGCGGGAGGGCAAGATACGCAGTATTTT	CASSLGGLAGGQDTQYF
.	once	TRBV29-1	TRBJ1-1	TGCAGCGTTGGGGGGACTACGGCTGAAGCTTTCTTT	CSVGGTTAEAFF
TRBD2	.	TRBV10-3	TRBJ2-1	TGTGCCATCGGCAGGGGAGGACTAGCGGGAGGGCCTGGTGAGCAGTTCTTC	CAIGRGGLAGGPGEQFF
.	.	TRBV5-1	TRBJ2-1	TGCGCCAGCAGCTTACGGGGGAGTGAGCAGTTCTTC	CASSLRGSEQFF